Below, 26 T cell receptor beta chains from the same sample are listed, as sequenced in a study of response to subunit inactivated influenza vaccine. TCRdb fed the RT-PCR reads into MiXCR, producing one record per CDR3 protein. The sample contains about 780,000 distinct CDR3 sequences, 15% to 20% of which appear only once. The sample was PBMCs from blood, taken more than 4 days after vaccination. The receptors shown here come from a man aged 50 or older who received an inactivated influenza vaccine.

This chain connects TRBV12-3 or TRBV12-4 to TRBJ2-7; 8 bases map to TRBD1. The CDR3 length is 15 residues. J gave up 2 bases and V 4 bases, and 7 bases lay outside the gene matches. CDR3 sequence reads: CASSWGQAIPYEQYF. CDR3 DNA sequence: TGTGCCAGCAGTTGGGGACAGGCCATTCCCTACGAGCAGTACTTC.

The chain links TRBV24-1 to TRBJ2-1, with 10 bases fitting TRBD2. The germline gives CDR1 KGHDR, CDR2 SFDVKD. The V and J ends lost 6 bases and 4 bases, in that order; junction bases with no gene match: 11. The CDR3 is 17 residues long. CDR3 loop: CATSTSGGAVGYNEQFF. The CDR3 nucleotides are TGTGCCACCAGTACGAGCGGGGGGGCCGTGGGGTACAATGAGCAGTTCTTC.

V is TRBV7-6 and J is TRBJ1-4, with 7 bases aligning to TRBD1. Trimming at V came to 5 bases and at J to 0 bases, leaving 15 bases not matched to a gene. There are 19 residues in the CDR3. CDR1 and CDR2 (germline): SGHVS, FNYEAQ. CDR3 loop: CASSTRDRKTLATNEKLFF. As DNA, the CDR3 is TGTGCCAGCAGCACCCGGGACAGAAAGACCCTTGCAACTAATGAAAAACTGTTTTTT.

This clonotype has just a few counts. In DNA form, the CDR3 reads TGCAGCGTTGTGAGATTGGGGGGACAGGGCTTGACTGAAGCTTTCTTT. It specifies CSVVRLGGQGLTEAFF. The chain joins TRBV29-1 to TRBJ1-1; 9 nucleotides match TRBD1. The J segment lost 5 bases and the V segment lost 4 bases, leaving 14 bases of the junction unmatched. The CDR3 totals 16 residues. The germline CDR1 and CDR2 sequences are SQVTM and ANQGSEA.

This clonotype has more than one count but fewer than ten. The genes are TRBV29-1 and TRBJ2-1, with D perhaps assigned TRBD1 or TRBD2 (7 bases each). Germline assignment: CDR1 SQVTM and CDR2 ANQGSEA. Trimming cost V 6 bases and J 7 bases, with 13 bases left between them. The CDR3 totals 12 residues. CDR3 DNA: TGCAGCGTAGGGGAGGGGGCGAATGAGCAGTTCTTC. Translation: CSVGEGANEQFF.

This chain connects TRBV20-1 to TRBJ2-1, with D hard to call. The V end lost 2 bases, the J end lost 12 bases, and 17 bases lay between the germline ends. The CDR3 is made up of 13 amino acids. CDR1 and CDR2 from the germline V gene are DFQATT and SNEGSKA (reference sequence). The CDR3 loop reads CSARLPIAPGQFF. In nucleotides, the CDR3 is TGCAGTGCTAGACTCCCGATAGCCCCAGGGCAGTTCTTC.

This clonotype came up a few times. CDR3 region: CSAEPDIPTYEQYF. CDR3 bases: TGCAGTGCGGAACCGGACATACCTACCTACGAGCAGTACTTC. The V call is TRBV20-1, the J call TRBJ2-7; possible D gene TRBD1, 5 bases. V lost 6 bases to trimming and J lost 2 bases, with 17 bases between them. The CDR3 is 14 amino acids. CDR1 is DFQATT and CDR2 is SNEGSKA in the germline V gene (reference sequence).

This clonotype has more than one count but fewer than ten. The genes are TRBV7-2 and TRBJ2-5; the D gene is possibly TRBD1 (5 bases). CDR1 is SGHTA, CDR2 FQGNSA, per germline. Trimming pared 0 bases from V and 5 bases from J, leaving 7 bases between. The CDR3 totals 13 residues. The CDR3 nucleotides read TGTGCCAGCAGCTTAGCCAGGGCTGAGACCCAGTACTTC. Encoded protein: CASSLARAETQYF.

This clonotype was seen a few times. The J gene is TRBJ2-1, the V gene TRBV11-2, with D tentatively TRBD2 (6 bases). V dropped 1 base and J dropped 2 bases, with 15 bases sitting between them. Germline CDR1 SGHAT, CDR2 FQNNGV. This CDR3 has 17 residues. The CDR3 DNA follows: TGTGCCAGCAGCTTAGGGGGGGTCTCAAGCACCTACAATGAGCAGTTCTTC. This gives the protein CASSLGGVSSTYNEQFF.

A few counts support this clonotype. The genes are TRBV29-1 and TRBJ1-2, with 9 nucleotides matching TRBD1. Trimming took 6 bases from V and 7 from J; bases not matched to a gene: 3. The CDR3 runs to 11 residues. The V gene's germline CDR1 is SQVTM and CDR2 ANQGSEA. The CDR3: CSVETGGGYTF. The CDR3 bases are TGCAGCGTAGAGACAGGGGGTGGCTACACCTTC.

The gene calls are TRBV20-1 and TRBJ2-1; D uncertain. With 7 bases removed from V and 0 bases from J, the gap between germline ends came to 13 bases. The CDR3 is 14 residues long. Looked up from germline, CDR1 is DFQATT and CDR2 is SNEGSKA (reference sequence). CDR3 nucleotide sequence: TGCAGTGGGACCGGTGGGAACTCCTACAATGAGCAGTTCTTC. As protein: CSGTGGNSYNEQFF.

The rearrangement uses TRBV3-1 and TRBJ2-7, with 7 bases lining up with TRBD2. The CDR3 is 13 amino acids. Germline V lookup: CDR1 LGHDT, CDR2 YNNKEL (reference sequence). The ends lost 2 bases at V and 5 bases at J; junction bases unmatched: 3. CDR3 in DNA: TGTGCCAGCAGCCAACTAGCGGTCGACGAGCAGTACTTC. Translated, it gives CASSQLAVDEQYF.

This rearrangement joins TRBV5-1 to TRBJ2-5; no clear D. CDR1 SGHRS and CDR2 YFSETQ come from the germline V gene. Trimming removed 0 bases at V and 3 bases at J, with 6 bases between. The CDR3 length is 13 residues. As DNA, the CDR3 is TGCGCCAGCAGCTTGGCACAAGAAGAGACCCAGTACTTC. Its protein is CASSLAQEETQYF.

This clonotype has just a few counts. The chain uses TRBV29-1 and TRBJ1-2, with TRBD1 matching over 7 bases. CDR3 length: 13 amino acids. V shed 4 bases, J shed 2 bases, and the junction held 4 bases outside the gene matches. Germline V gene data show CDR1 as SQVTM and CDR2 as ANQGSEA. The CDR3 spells CSVGGGVNYGYTF. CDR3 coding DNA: TGCAGCGTTGGAGGGGGCGTAAACTATGGCTACACCTTC.

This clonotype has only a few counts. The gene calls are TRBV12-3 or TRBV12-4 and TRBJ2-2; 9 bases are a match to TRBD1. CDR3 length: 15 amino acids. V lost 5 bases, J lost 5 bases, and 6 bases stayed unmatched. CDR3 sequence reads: CASSLGQGWTGELFF. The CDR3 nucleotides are TGTGCCAGCAGTCTCGGACAGGGGTGGACCGGGGAGCTGTTTTTT.

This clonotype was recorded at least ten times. CDR3 residues: CASSPPGLASYEQYF. The CDR3 region has the DNA TGTGCCAGCAGTCCACCGGGACTAGCCTCCTACGAGCAGTACTTC. V is TRBV28 and J is TRBJ2-7, with 9 nucleotides matching TRBD2. The junction had 5 bases not matched to a gene; V was cut back by 5 bases and J by 0 bases. The CDR3 loop spans 15 amino acids. Germline V CDR1 and CDR2: MDHEN, SYDVKM. The entire variable domain, with the rest obtained from reference TRBV28 and TRBJ2-7, is as follows: DVKVTQSSRYLVKRTGEKVFLECVQDMDHENMFWYRQDPGLGLRLIYFSYDVKMKEKGDIPEGYSVSREKKERFSLILESASTNQTSMYLCASSPPGLASYEQYFGPGTRLTVT.

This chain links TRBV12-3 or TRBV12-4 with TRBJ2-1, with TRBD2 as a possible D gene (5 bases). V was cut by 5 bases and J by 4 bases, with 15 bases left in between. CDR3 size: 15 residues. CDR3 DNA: TGTGCCAGCAGTCAGTCACATCGGGGATACAATGAGCAGTTCTTC. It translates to CASSQSHRGYNEQFF.

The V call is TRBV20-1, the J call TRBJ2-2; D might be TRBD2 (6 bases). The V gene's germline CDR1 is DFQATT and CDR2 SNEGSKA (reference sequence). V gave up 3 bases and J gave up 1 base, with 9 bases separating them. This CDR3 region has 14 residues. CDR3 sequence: CSASKGGNTGELFF. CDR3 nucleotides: TGCAGTGCTAGCAAGGGAGGGAACACCGGGGAGCTGTTTTTT.

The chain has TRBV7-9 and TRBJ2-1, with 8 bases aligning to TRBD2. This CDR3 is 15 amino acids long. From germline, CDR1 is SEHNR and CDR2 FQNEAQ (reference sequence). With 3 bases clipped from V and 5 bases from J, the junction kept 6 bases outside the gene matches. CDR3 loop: CASSFELAEDNEQFF. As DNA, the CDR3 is TGTGCCAGCAGCTTCGAACTAGCGGAGGACAATGAGCAGTTCTTC.

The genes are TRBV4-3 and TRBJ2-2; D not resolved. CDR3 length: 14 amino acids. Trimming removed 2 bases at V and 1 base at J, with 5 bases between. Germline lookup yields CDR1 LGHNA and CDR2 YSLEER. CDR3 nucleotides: TGCGCCAGCAGCCAAAAGCAGAACACCGGGGAGCTGTTTTTT. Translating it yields CASSQKQNTGELFF.

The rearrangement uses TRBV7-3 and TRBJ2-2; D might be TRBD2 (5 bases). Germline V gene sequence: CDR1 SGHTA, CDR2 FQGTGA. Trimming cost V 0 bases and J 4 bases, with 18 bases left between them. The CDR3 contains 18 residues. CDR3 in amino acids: CASSLTYRGADGTGELFF. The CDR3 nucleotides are TGTGCCAGCAGCTTAACTTACCGGGGAGCCGATGGCACCGGGGAGCTGTTTTTT.

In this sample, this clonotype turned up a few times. The CDR3 DNA is TGCAGTGCTAGAGATCCGAAGGAGACAGGGGGACCTGGGGCCAACGTCCTGACTTTC. Protein product: CSARDPKETGGPGANVLTF. This sequence joins TRBV20-1 and TRBJ2-6; 9 bases fit TRBD1. The CDR3 sequence is 19 residues long. From germline, CDR1 is DFQATT and CDR2 SNEGSKA (reference sequence). Trimming took 0 bases from V and 2 from J; bases not matched to a gene: 11.

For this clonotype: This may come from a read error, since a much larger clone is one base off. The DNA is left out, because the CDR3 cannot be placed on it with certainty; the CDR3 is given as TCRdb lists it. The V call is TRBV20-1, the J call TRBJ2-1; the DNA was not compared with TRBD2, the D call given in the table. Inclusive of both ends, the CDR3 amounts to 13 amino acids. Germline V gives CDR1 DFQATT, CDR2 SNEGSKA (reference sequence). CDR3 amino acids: CSVPTSGYGCQFF.

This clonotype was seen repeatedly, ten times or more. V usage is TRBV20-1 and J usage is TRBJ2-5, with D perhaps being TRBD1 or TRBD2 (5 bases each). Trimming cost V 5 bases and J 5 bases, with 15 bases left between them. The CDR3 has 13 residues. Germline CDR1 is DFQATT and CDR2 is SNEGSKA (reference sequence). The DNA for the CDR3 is TGCAGTGCTTCGAGAGAGGGGATCGAGACCCAGTACTTC. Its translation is CSASREGIETQYF.

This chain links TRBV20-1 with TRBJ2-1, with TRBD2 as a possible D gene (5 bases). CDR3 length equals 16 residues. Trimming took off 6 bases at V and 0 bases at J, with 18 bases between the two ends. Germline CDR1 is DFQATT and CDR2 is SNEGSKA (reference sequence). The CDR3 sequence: CSANALSGSSYNEQFF. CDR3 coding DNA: TGCAGTGCCAATGCTCTCAGCGGTAGCTCCTACAATGAGCAGTTCTTC.

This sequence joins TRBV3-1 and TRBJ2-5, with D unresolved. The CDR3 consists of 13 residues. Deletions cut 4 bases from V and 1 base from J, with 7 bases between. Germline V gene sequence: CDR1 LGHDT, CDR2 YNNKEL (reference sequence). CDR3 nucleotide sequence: TGTGCCAGCAGCCCGCAACTCCAAGAGACCCAGTACTTC. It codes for CASSPQLQETQYF.